This TCR beta chain was obtained from a study of blood T cell repertoires in COVID-19. V shed 5 bases and J 6 bases; nucleotides not matched to a gene: 6. Per the germline V gene, CDR1 is KGHSH and CDR2 is LQKENI. CDR3 length equals 15 residues. This clone has only a few counts. Original analysis: Cell counts per sample came from amplifying reference gene primers. Data came from immunoSEQ multiplex PCR; TCRdb stores just in-frame clones and leaves some out. D and trimming come from the DNA, and the V and J calls and clone size come from that table. The top ten hold 8.2% of the sample, which has approximately 150,000 clones, 81% seen once.

V and J are TRBV18 and TRBJ2-2, with 10 bases that match TRBD2. The sequenced sample consisted of peripheral blood. The TCR was taken from a human donor in a cohort sampled during active COVID-19. CDR3 in DNA: TGTGCCAGCTCATCAAGCGGGAGGGCCGCCGGGGAGCTGTTTTTT. It encodes CASSSSGRAAGELFF.